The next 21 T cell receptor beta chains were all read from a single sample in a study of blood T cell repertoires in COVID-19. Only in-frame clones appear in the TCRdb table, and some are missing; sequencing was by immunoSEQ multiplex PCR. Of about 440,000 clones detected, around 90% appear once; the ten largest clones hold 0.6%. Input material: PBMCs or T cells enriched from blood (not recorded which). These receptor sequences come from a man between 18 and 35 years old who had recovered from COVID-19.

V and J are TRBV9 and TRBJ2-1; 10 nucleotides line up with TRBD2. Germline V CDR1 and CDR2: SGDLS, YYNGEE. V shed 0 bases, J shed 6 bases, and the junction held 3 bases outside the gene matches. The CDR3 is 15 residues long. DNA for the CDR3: TGTGCCAGCAGCGTAGAAAGCGGGAGGGTCAATGAGCAGTTCTTC. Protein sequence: CASSVESGRVNEQFF.

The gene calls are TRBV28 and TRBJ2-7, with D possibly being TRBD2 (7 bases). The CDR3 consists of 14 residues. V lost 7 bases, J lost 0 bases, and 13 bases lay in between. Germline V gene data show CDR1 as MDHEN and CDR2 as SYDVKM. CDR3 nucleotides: TGTGCCAGCAAGAGGGGGGGGTCCTCCTACGAGCAGTACTTC. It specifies CASKRGGSSYEQYF.

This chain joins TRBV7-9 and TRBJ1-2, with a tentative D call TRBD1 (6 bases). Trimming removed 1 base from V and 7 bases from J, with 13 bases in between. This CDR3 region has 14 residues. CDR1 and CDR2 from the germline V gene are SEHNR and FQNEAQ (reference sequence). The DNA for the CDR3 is TGTGCCAGCAGCTTAGGACGGGGGGCGCGTGGCTACACCTTC. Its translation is CASSLGRGARGYTF.

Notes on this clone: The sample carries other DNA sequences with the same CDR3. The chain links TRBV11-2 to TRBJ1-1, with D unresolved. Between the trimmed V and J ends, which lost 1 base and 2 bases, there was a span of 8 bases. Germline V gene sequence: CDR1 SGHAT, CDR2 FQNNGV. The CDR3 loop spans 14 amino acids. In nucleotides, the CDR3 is TGTGCCAGCAGCTTAGGGCAGTTAAACACTGAAGCTTTCTTT. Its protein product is CASSLGQLNTEAFF.

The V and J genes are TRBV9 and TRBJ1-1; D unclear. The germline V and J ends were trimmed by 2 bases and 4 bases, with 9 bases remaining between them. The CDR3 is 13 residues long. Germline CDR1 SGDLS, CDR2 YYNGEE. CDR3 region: CASSVREVTEAFF. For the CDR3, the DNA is TGTGCCAGCAGCGTGAGGGAGGTCACTGAAGCTTTCTTT.

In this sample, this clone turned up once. The CDR3: CASSAGTAAEAFF. CDR3 sequence (DNA): TGTGCCAGCAGCGCCGGGACAGCCGCTGAAGCTTTCTTT. The chain joins TRBV5-4 to TRBJ1-1, with 7 positions matching TRBD1. This CDR3 is 13 amino acids long. Losses at the gene ends were 4 bases for V and 6 bases for J; bases not matched to a gene: 6. Germline V gene data show CDR1 as SGHNT and CDR2 as YYREEE (reference sequence).

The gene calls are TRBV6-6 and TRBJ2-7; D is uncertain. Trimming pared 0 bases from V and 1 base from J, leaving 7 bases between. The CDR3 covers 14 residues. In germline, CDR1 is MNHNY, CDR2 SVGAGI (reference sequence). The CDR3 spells CASSYSGGSYEQYF. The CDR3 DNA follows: TGTGCCAGCAGTTACTCCGGCGGTTCCTACGAGCAGTACTTC.

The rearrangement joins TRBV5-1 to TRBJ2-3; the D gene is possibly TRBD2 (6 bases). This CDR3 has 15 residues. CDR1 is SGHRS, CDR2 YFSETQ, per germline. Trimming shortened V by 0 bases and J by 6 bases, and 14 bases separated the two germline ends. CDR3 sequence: CASSLGTGDDDTQYF. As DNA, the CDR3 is TGCGCCAGCAGCTTGGGGACGGGAGACGACGATACGCAGTATTTT. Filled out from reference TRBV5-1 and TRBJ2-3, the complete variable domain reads KAGVTQTPRYLIKTRGQQVTLSCSPISGHRSVSWYQQTPGQGLQFLFEYFSETQRNKGNFPGRFSGRQFSNSRSEMNVSTLELGDSALYLCASSLGTGDDDTQYFGPGTRLTVL.

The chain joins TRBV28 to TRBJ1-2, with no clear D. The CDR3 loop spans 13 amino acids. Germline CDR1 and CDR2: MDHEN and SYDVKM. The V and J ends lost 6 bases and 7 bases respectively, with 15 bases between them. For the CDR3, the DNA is TGTGCCAGCAGATGGAATACCGGCGGTGGCTACACCTTC. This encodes CASRWNTGGGYTF.

In DNA form, the CDR3 reads TGTGCTAGTGGTTTGGTAATGGGGACAGAACTTAATTCACCCCTCCACTTT. Its translation: CASGLVMGTELNSPLHF. The V call is TRBV12-5, the J call TRBJ1-6, with 7 bases fitting TRBD1. Per germline, CDR1 LGHNT and CDR2 FRNRAP. J lost 6 bases, V lost 0 bases, and 8 bases had no gene match. CDR3 length equals 17 residues. Supplemented by reference TRBV12-5 and TRBJ1-6, the full variable domain reads DARVTQTPRHKVTEMGQEVTMRCQPILGHNTVFWYRQTMMQGLELLAYFRNRAPLDDSGMPKDRFSAEMPDATLATLKIQPSEPRDSAVYFCASGLVMGTELNSPLHFGNGTRLTVT.

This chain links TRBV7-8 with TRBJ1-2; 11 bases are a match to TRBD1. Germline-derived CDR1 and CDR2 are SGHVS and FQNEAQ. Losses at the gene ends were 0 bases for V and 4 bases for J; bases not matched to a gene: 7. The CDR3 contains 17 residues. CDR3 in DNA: TGTGCCAGCAGCTTAGCGCCCTGGACAGGGGGCAGCTATGGCTACACCTTC. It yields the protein CASSLAPWTGGSYGYTF.

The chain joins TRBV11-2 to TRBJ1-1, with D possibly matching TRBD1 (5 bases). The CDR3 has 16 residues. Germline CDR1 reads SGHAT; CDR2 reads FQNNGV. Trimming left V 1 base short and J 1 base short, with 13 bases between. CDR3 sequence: CASSLVGGRKNTEAFF. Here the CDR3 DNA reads TGTGCCAGCAGCTTAGTGGGGGGAAGGAAGAACACTGAAGCTTTCTTT.

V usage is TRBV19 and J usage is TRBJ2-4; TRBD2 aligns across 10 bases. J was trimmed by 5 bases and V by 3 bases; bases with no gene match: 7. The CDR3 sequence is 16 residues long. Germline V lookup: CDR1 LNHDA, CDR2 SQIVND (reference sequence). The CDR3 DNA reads TGTGCCAGTAGTATCCCGGCTAGCGGGAGTCAAAACATTCAGTACTTC. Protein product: CASSIPASGSQNIQYF.

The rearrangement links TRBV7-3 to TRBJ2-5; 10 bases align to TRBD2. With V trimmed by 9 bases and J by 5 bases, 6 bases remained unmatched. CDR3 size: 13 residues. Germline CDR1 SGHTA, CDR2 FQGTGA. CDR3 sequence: CARKRGGVETQYF. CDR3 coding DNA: TGTGCCAGGAAGCGGGGGGGCGTGGAGACCCAGTACTTC.

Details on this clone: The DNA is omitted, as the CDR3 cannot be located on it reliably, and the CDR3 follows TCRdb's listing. CDR3 residues: CASSTLGFSGNTIYF. The chain uses TRBV18 and TRBJ1-3; TRBD1 is taken as the D call from the table, unchecked against the DNA. Germline lookup yields CDR1 KGHSH and CDR2 LQKENI. Inclusive of both ends, the CDR3 amounts to 15 amino acids.

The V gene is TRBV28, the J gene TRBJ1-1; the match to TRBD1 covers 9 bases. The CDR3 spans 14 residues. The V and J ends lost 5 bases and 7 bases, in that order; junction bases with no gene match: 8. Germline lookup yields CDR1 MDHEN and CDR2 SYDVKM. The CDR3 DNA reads TGTGCCAGCAGTACCACAACAGGGGGCAATGAAGCTTTCTTT. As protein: CASSTTTGGNEAFF.

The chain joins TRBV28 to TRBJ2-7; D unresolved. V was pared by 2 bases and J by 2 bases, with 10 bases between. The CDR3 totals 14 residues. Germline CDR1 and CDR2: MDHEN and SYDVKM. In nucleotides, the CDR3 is TGTGCCAGCAGTTTACCAGTGGCCCCCTACGAGCAGTACTTC. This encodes CASSLPVAPYEQYF.

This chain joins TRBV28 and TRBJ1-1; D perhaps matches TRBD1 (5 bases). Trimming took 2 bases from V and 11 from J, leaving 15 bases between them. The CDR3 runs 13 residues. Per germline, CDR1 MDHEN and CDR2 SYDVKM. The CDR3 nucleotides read TGTGCCAGCAGTTTACCCCTGGGGCGTGGGGCTTTCTTT. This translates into CASSLPLGRGAFF. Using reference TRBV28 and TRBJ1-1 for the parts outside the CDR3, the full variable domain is DVKVTQSSRYLVKRTGEKVFLECVQDMDHENMFWYRQDPGLGLRLIYFSYDVKMKEKGDIPEGYSVSREKKERFSLILESASTNQTSMYLCASSLPLGRGAFFGQGTRLTVV.

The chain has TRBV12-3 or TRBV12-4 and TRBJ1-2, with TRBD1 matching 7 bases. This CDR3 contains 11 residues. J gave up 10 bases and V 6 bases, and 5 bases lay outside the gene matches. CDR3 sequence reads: CASSYQGVYTF. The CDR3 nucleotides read TGTGCCAGCAGCTACCAGGGGGTCTACACCTTC.

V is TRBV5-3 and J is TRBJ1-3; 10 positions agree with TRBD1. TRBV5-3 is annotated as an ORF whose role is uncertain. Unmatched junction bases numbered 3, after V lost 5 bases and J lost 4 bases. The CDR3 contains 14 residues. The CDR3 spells CARSTGQGGNTIYF. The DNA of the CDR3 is TGTGCCAGAAGTACGGGACAGGGGGGAAACACCATATATTTT.

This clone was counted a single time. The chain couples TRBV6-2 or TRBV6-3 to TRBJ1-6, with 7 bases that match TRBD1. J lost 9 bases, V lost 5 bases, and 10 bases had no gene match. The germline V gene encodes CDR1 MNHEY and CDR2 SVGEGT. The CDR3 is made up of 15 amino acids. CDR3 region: CASSPLDRALSPLHF. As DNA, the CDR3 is TGTGCCAGCAGTCCCCTCGACAGGGCCCTTTCACCCCTCCACTTT.